The 5 T cell receptor beta chains in this list originate from one sample, sequenced in a study of T cells in narcolepsy (dated by TCRdb to the late 2010s). Libraries were built with the immunoSEQ multiplex PCR assay. The table was pulled from immuneACCESS by TCRdb, which kept in-frame rearrangements only. Such tables lose some clones; where checked, under half of the loss comes from unresolved V genes, and the rest has no known cause. This sample gives fewer than 35,000 clones in total; around 80% of them show up just once. Over 0.95% of the sample belongs to the ten largest clones. The sequenced sample consisted of CD45RA- memory CD4+ T cells from PBMCs. The sample's cell subset or site label, decoded: memory T cells sorted ex vivo from peripheral blood. The receptor source for this set is a human donor with narcolepsy.

This chain links TRBV5-8 with TRBJ1-5, with a tentative D call TRBD1 (5 bases). The CDR3 is 13 amino acids. Germline assignment: CDR1 SGHTS and CDR2 YDEGEE. Trimming took off 2 bases at V and 6 bases at J, with 9 bases between the two ends. The CDR3 DNA reads as TGTGCCAGCAGCTTCTCAGGGACTCAGCCCCAGCATTTT. Translation: CASSFSGTQPQHF.

This clone was recorded only once. V gene TRBV12-5 combines with J gene TRBJ2-3; D gene ambiguous. CDR1 and CDR2 (germline): LGHNT, FRNRAP. Trimming removed 7 bases from V and 6 bases from J, with 8 bases in between. This CDR3 comprises 11 residues. The CDR3 spells CASALRDTQYF. CDR3 DNA: TGTGCTAGTGCTCTGAGGGATACGCAGTATTTT.

This clone was counted once. The chain uses TRBV6-6 and TRBJ1-2; no definite D call. In germline, CDR1 is MNHNY, CDR2 SVGAGI (reference sequence). The CDR3 covers 14 residues. The V end was cut by 0 bases, the J end by 5 bases, with 10 bases between. Here the CDR3 reads CASSYSAGGYGYTF. DNA of the CDR3: TGTGCCAGCAGTTACTCGGCTGGCGGTTATGGCTACACCTTC.

V usage is TRBV19 and J usage is TRBJ1-5; weak D call: TRBD1 (6 bases). Germline values: CDR1 LNHDA, CDR2 SQIVND (reference sequence). V was trimmed by 1 base and J by 6 bases, leaving 13 bases between them. The CDR3 is made up of 15 amino acids. The CDR3 nucleotides are TGTGCCAGTAGTATAGGGGGACACGCTAGTCAGCCCCAGCATTTT. It yields the protein CASSIGGHASQPQHF.

In the case of this clone: Additional DNA sequences in this sample encode the identical CDR3. V and J are TRBV20-1 and TRBJ2-7; unclear D gene. CDR3 size: 11 residues. The germline gives CDR1 DFQATT, CDR2 SNEGSKA (reference sequence). V was cut by 5 bases and J by 2 bases, with 7 bases left in between. Written as DNA, the CDR3 is TGCAGTGCTTCCGTCGCCTACGAGCAGTACTTC. This gives the protein CSASVAYEQYF.